These 19 T cell receptor beta chains were sequenced from one sample in a study of CD8+CD57+ T cells in acquired aplastic anemia. CDR3 and TCR beta VDJ profiling relied on a genomic DNA template. MiXCR, run by TCRdb on the reads, gives a single entry per CDR3 protein. The data show about 110,000 distinct CDR3 sequences, around 50% seen once. Sequenced sample: sorted CD4+, CD8+, or CD8+CD57+ T cells (not recorded which) from PBMCs. The receptors here all came from a human donor in good health, serving as a control.

The chain is built from TRBV29-1 and TRBJ2-1; no clear D. CDR1 is SQVTM and CDR2 is ANQGSEA in the germline V gene. This CDR3 contains 10 residues. Trimming stripped 4 bases from V and 5 bases from J, with 3 bases between. The CDR3 loop is CSVVNNEQFF. In nucleotides, the CDR3 is TGCAGCGTTGTTAACAATGAGCAGTTCTTC.

This chain uses TRBV9 with TRBJ1-6; D call uncertain. V was trimmed by 0 bases and J by 9 bases, leaving 13 bases between them. Germline lookup yields CDR1 SGDLS and CDR2 YYNGEE. There are 15 residues in the CDR3. CDR3 bases: TGTGCCAGCAGCGTAGCTCTGGGAACGGCTTCACCCCTCCACTTT. Translated: CASSVALGTASPLHF.

This clonotype has more than one count but fewer than ten. This chain links TRBV7-3 with TRBJ2-7, with TRBD1 matching 7 bases. V lost 1 base, J lost 9 bases, and 6 bases stayed unmatched. The CDR3 has 13 amino acids. Germline V gene lookup returns CDR1 SGHTA and CDR2 FQGTGA. The CDR3 sequence: CASSLKGDRRQYF. In nucleotides, the CDR3 is TGTGCCAGCAGCTTAAAGGGGGACAGAAGGCAGTACTTC.

The chain carries TRBV24-1 and TRBJ1-3; D remains unclear. V dropped 4 bases and J dropped 0 bases, with 9 bases sitting between them. There are 15 residues in the CDR3. Germline CDR1 reads KGHDR; CDR2 reads SFDVKD. CDR3 sequence reads: CATSDSADSGNTIYF. CDR3 coding DNA: TGTGCCACCAGTGACTCGGCCGACTCTGGAAACACCATATATTTT.

The V and J genes are TRBV10-3 and TRBJ1-2; 7 positions match TRBD1. CDR3 size: 13 residues. Germline CDR1 is ENHRY and CDR2 is SYGVKD. V trimming: 7 bases; J trimming: 2 bases; junction bases outside the gene matches: 4. The CDR3 sequence is CAITATGNYGYTF. In DNA form, the CDR3 reads TGTGCCATCACCGCGACAGGGAACTATGGCTACACCTTC.

Details on this clonotype: A read error may account for a junction end that differs from germline. This chain links TRBV19 with TRBJ1-6; 7 bases are shared with TRBD1. This CDR3 spans 14 amino acids. Germline CDR1 LNHDA, CDR2 SQIVND (reference sequence). The CDR3 is CASSTRQGESPLHF. Written as DNA, the CDR3 is TGTGCCAGCAGTACCCGACAGGGAGAGTCACCCCTCCACTTT.

This clonotype was detected ten times or more. Its ends do not fully match the called genes, so a read error is possible. The DNA for the CDR3 is TGTGCCAGCAGCCTAGACCCGGGACTAGCGGGGACAGATACGCAGTATTTT. It specifies CASSLDPGLAGTDTQYF. The chain combines TRBV11-3 with TRBJ2-3; 13 bases fit TRBD2. CDR3 length: 17 residues. CDR1 and CDR2 from the germline V gene are SGHNT and YENEEA.

This rearrangement joins TRBV25-1 to TRBJ2-3; D is undetermined. The CDR3 spans 15 residues. Trimming shortened V by 3 bases and J by 2 bases, and 12 bases separated the two germline ends. CDR1 and CDR2 from the germline V gene are MGHDK and SYGVNS. In nucleotides, the CDR3 is TGTGCCAGCAGTGAGGTGACCACTGCCACAGATACGCAGTATTTT. Its protein is CASSEVTTATDTQYF.

This clonotype is a singleton in its sample. This chain uses TRBV20-1 with TRBJ2-5; D gene ambiguous. With 5 bases removed from V and 2 bases from J, the gap between germline ends came to 9 bases. The CDR3 contains 12 residues. CDR1 and CDR2 (germline): DFQATT, SNEGSKA (reference sequence). CDR3 protein: CSARRTQETQYF. CDR3 in DNA: TGCAGTGCTCGCAGAACACAAGAGACCCAGTACTTC.

This clonotype was observed a handful of times. The V call is TRBV24-1, the J call TRBJ1-5; 10 positions agree with TRBD1. Unmatched junction bases numbered 2, after V lost 6 bases and J lost 4 bases. CDR3 length: 14 amino acids. Germline CDR1 KGHDR, CDR2 SFDVKD. CDR3: CATSRTGGNQPQHF. The CDR3, as DNA: TGTGCCACCAGTCGGACAGGGGGAAATCAGCCCCAGCATTTT.

The chain joins TRBV6-5 to TRBJ2-2, with TRBD1 matching over 8 bases. V dropped 4 bases and J dropped 5; count of bases not matched to a gene: 6. Germline values: CDR1 MNHEY, CDR2 SVGAGI. The CDR3 sequence is 15 residues long. CDR3 DNA: TGTGCCAGCAGTTCGGACAGGGAAGGGACCGGGGAGCTGTTTTTT. It yields the protein CASSSDREGTGELFF.

Only one count was recorded for this clonotype. The rearrangement uses TRBV11-2 and TRBJ2-2, with D hard to call. Trimming left V 0 bases short and J 6 bases short, with 8 bases between. Germline V CDR1 and CDR2: SGHAT, FQNNGV. CDR3 length: 14 amino acids. CDR3: CASSLEQSAGELFF. The CDR3 nucleotides are TGTGCCAGCAGCTTAGAGCAGTCCGCCGGGGAGCTGTTTTTT. Supplemented by reference TRBV11-2 and TRBJ2-2, the full variable domain reads EAGVAQSPRYKIIEKRQSVAFWCNPISGHATLYWYQQILGQGPKLLIQFQNNGVVDDSQLPKDRFSAERLKGVDSTLKIQPAKLEDSAVYLCASSLEQSAGELFFGEGSRLTVL.

In its sample, this clonotype was seen many times. This rearrangement joins TRBV4-1 to TRBJ1-4; TRBD1 aligns across 9 bases. The V gene end was trimmed by 0 bases and the J gene end by 2 bases; junction bases not matched to a gene: 4. This CDR3 spans 17 amino acids. Germline V gives CDR1 MGHRA, CDR2 YSYEKL. DNA for the CDR3: TGCGCCAGCAGCCAAGATCAGGGACAGGGCACTAATGAAAAACTGTTTTTT. It codes for CASSQDQGQGTNEKLFF.

In DNA form, the CDR3 reads TGCAGCGTTGAAGCGACTACCCGGTTGGATACGCAGTATTTT. Residues: CSVEATTRLDTQYF. The gene calls are TRBV29-1 and TRBJ2-3, with D possibly TRBD2 on 5 matching bases. V lost 1 base to trimming and J lost 6 bases, with 14 bases between them. CDR3 length: 14 residues. Germline V gene sequence: CDR1 SQVTM, CDR2 ANQGSEA.

The chain combines TRBV7-2 with TRBJ1-6, with TRBD1 as a possible D gene (6 bases). Deletions cut 1 base from V and 8 bases from J, with 6 bases between. This CDR3 is 13 amino acids long. The germline CDR1 and CDR2 sequences are SGHTA and FQGNSA. CDR3 nucleotide sequence: TGTGCCAGCAGCTTAGACAGGGATTCACCCCTCCACTTT. Its translation: CASSLDRDSPLHF.

This chain uses TRBV7-6 with TRBJ2-1, with TRBD1 matching 7 bases. CDR3 length: 13 amino acids. Per the germline V gene, CDR1 is SGHVS and CDR2 is FNYEAQ. Trimming removed 5 bases from V and 3 bases from J; junction bases left unmatched: 1. The CDR3 spells CASSQGDYNEQFF. For the CDR3, the DNA is TGTGCCAGCAGCCAGGGGGACTACAATGAGCAGTTCTTC.

The rearrangement links TRBV7-3 to TRBJ1-5, with D possibly matching TRBD1 (5 bases). The CDR3 runs 15 residues. Germline assignment: CDR1 SGHTA and CDR2 FQGTGA. V was clipped by 5 bases and J by 3 bases, with 14 bases between them. CDR3: CASSQAGFNNQPQHF. The CDR3 DNA sequence: TGTGCCAGCAGCCAGGCAGGGTTTAACAATCAGCCCCAGCATTTT.

This clonotype was seen only a few times. The V and J genes are TRBV20-1 and TRBJ1-5; the D is unclear. Trimming took 3 bases from V and 3 from J, leaving 12 bases between them. The germline CDR1 and CDR2 sequences are DFQATT and SNEGSKA (reference sequence). The CDR3 is 14 amino acids. Written as DNA, the CDR3 is TGCAGTGCTAGTATGTGGCATCCCAATCAGCCCCAGCATTTT. It translates to CSASMWHPNQPQHF.

This CDR3 is CSVGSADSYEQYF. The CDR3, as DNA: TGCAGCGTTGGCTCGGCGGACTCCTACGAGCAGTACTTC. V is TRBV29-1 and J is TRBJ2-7; unclear D gene. CDR1 is SQVTM and CDR2 is ANQGSEA in the germline V gene. V was clipped by 4 bases and J by 0 bases, with 10 bases between them. CDR3 length: 13 residues.